The 14 T cell receptor beta chains below come from one sample, sequenced in a study of shared clonotypes between healthy human individuals. Sequencing used immunoSEQ multiplex PCR; TCRdb keeps in-frame clones, though not all of them. Here the sample spans about 490,000 clones, roughly 80% being singletons. The material sequenced was PBMCs. These receptors were collected from a woman aged 40 to 50 in good health. Some clones in this sample may be carry-over from other donors' samples.

This sequence joins TRBV5-4 and TRBJ2-5; TRBD1 matches at 10 bases. The CDR3 loop spans 15 amino acids. With V trimmed by 4 bases and J by 5 bases, 8 bases remained unmatched. Per the germline V gene, CDR1 is SGHNT and CDR2 is YYREEE (reference sequence). Here the CDR3 DNA reads TGTGCCAGCAGCCCTGACAGGGGGCGCTCGGAGACCCAGTACTTC. Protein: CASSPDRGRSETQYF.

The chain is built from TRBV7-2 and TRBJ1-1, with D tentatively TRBD1 (6 bases). V was cut by 2 bases and J by 0 bases, with 13 bases left in between. CDR1 and CDR2 (germline): SGHTA, FQGNSA. The length of the CDR3 is 16 residues. DNA for the CDR3: TGTGCCAGCAGCTTAAGGGGGGGCAGCATGAACACTGAAGCTTTCTTT. Amino acids: CASSLRGGSMNTEAFF.

Turning to this clone: This may arise from a read error, as a much more abundant clone is one base away. The V gene is TRBV29-1, the J gene TRBJ2-7; D is perhaps TRBD2 (5 bases). Trimming removed 5 bases at V and 3 bases at J, with 17 bases between. Germline V CDR1 and CDR2: SQVTM, ANQGSEA. The length of the CDR3 is 14 residues. Written as DNA, the CDR3 is TGCAGCGTTCTCAAGGATCATGGGAGCTACGAGCAGTACTTC. Protein: CSVLKDHGSYEQYF.

This clone has only one observation. The sample contains more than one DNA sequence encoding this CDR3. The chain combines TRBV7-3 with TRBJ1-1; 7 positions match TRBD1. V trimming: 3 bases; J trimming: 5 bases; junction bases outside the gene matches: 3. The CDR3 runs 13 residues. The germline CDR1 and CDR2 sequences are SGHTA and FQGTGA. CDR3 in DNA: TGTGCCAGCAGCTTGAGACAGGGAACTGAAGCTTTCTTT. This encodes CASSLRQGTEAFF.

The chain has TRBV2 and TRBJ2-7; TRBD1 matches 9 bases. The CDR3 covers 13 residues. Germline-derived CDR1 and CDR2 are SNHLY and FYNNEI. Unmatched junction bases numbered 9, after V lost 10 bases and J lost 5 bases. The CDR3 DNA sequence: TGTGCCACTAAACAGGGGGCTTGGGACGAGCAGTACTTC. Residues: CATKQGAWDEQYF.

This clone was recorded at least ten times. The chain is built from TRBV5-5 and TRBJ2-1; D gene unclear. This CDR3 region has 15 residues. The germline V gene encodes CDR1 SGHKS and CDR2 YYEKEE (reference sequence). The V gene lost 2 bases and the J gene lost 5 bases, with 14 bases spanning the gap. CDR3 loop: CASSFRGQKNNEQFF. CDR3 sequence (DNA): TGTGCCAGCAGCTTTCGTGGCCAGAAGAACAATGAGCAGTTCTTC.

In this sample, this clone turned up a few times. The chain combines TRBV30 with TRBJ2-1; the match to TRBD2 covers 11 bases. This CDR3 comprises 14 residues. Per germline, CDR1 GTSNPN and CDR2 SVGIG (reference sequence). The junction had 3 bases not matched to a gene; V was cut back by 3 bases and J by 5 bases. CDR3 protein: CAWRTGLADNEQFF. The CDR3 bases are TGTGCCTGGAGAACGGGACTAGCGGACAATGAGCAGTTCTTC.

V is TRBV28 and J is TRBJ2-7; 9 bases are a match to TRBD1. The J segment lost 6 bases and the V segment lost 3 bases, leaving 9 bases of the junction unmatched. Germline V gene data show CDR1 as MDHEN and CDR2 as SYDVKM. This CDR3 region has 15 residues. The CDR3 DNA follows: TGTGCCAGCAGTTTGCATTTACAGGGGGCAAGCGAGCAGTACTTC. It encodes CASSLHLQGASEQYF.

This clone has ten or more counts. This chain links TRBV19 with TRBJ2-1; 7 bases match TRBD2. Germline-derived CDR1 and CDR2 are LNHDA and SQIVND (reference sequence). V dropped 7 bases and J dropped 5; count of bases not matched to a gene: 11. The CDR3 has 15 amino acids. The CDR3 sequence is CASTLGTTIDNEQFF. CDR3 in DNA: TGTGCCAGTACCCTCGGGACTACAATAGACAATGAGCAGTTCTTC.

About this clone itself: Other DNA variants within this sample encode the same CDR3. CDR3 nucleotide sequence: TGTGCCAGCAGTGAAGATGGGGGTTCCTACAATGAGCAGTTCTTC. This sequence encodes CASSEDGGSYNEQFF. The V gene is TRBV6-1, the J gene TRBJ2-1; the D call may be TRBD1 or TRBD2 (5 bases each). Germline CDR1 MNHNS, CDR2 SASEGT. With 1 base removed from V and 1 base from J, the gap between germline ends came to 8 bases. This CDR3 contains 15 residues.

V gene TRBV7-2 combines with J gene TRBJ1-6; 7 bases match TRBD1. Per germline, CDR1 SGHTA and CDR2 FQGNSA. The CDR3 runs to 15 residues. With 0 bases clipped from V and 10 bases from J, the junction kept 6 bases outside the gene matches. This CDR3 reads CASSLAKQGGSPLHF. In DNA, the CDR3 is TGTGCCAGCAGCTTAGCGAAGCAGGGGGGATCACCCCTCCACTTT.

This clone was observed many times. The chain is built from TRBV19 and TRBJ2-1, with D perhaps matching TRBD2 (6 bases). Germline V lookup: CDR1 LNHDA, CDR2 SQIVND (reference sequence). V was cut by 1 base and J by 8 bases, with 12 bases left in between. This CDR3 spans 14 amino acids. The DNA for the CDR3 is TGTGCCAGTAGTATAGGGGTGGAGGGCCATGAGCAGTTCTTC. It is translated as CASSIGVEGHEQFF.

This sequence joins TRBV2 and TRBJ2-7; a weak D match, TRBD1 (7 bases). V lost 4 bases and J lost 5, with 18 bases in between. Germline-derived CDR1 and CDR2 are SNHLY and FYNNEI. The CDR3 runs to 15 residues. The CDR3: CASSGATGAGNEQYF. The CDR3 bases are TGTGCCAGCAGTGGAGCCACAGGGGCGGGAAACGAGCAGTACTTC.

This clone was counted at least ten times. This sequence joins TRBV6-1 and TRBJ2-7; the D gene is possibly TRBD1 (6 bases). CDR1 and CDR2 (germline): MNHNS, SASEGT. V was cut by 2 bases and J by 6 bases, with 11 bases left in between. The CDR3 runs 13 residues. The CDR3 DNA is TGTGCCAGCAGTGAAACAGGGAAAAGCGAGCAGTACTTC. Protein sequence: CASSETGKSEQYF.